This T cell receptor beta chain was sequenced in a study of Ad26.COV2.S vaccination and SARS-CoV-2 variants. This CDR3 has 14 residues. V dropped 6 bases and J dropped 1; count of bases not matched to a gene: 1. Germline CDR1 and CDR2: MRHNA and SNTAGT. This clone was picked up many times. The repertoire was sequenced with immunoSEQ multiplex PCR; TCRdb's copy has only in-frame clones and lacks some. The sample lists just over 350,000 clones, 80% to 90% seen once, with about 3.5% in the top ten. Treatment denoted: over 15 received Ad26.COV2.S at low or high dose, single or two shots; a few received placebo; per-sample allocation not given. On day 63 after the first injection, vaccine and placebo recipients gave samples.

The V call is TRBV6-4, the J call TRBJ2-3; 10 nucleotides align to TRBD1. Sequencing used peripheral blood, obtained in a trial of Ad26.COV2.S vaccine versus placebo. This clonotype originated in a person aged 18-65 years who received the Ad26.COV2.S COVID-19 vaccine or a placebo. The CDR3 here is CASSGTGGTDTQYF. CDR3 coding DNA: TGTGCCAGCAGCGGGACAGGGGGCACAGATACGCAGTATTTT.